Each of the 12 T cell receptor beta chains below was sequenced from the same sample in a study of blood T cell repertoires in COVID-19. Clones were sequenced by immunoSEQ multiplex PCR, and TCRdb holds only the in-frame ones, with some missing. The data hold some 95,000 clones, with more than 70% observed a single time. Sequences were obtained from peripheral blood. These TCRs come from a man in his 70s with acute or convalescent COVID-19.

This chain joins TRBV29-1 and TRBJ1-1; 7 bases match TRBD1. J gave up 0 bases and V 6 bases, and 7 bases lay outside the gene matches. CDR1 is SQVTM, CDR2 ANQGSEA, per germline. CDR3 length: 14 amino acids. The CDR3 coding sequence is TGCAGCGTATACGAACAGGGGATGAACACTGAAGCTTTCTTT. Translating it yields CSVYEQGMNTEAFF.

Written as DNA, the CDR3 is TGTGCCTGGAGTGACAGGGGCGAGCAGTTCTTC. This encodes CAWSDRGEQFF. The chain links TRBV30 to TRBJ2-1; TRBD1 aligns across 7 bases. Germline-derived CDR1 and CDR2 are GTSNPN and SVGIG (reference sequence). The CDR3 has 11 residues. V was clipped by 1 base and J by 10 bases; unmatched bases: 1.

The V call is TRBV7-2, the J call TRBJ1-4; D gene ambiguous. This CDR3 contains 16 residues. V lost 0 bases, J lost 7 bases, and 15 bases lay in between. Germline V CDR1 and CDR2: SGHTA, FQGNSA. The CDR3 sequence: CASSLAAGSAGEKLFF. The CDR3 nucleotides read TGTGCCAGCAGCTTAGCGGCGGGGAGCGCAGGTGAAAAACTGTTTTTT.

The gene calls are TRBV5-1 and TRBJ1-2; possibly TRBD1 for D (5 bases). The CDR3 totals 13 residues. V was pared by 0 bases and J by 2 bases, with 5 bases between. The germline V gene has CDR1 SGHRS and CDR2 YFSETQ. The CDR3 spells CASSLAGNYGYTF. The CDR3 nucleotides read TGCGCCAGCAGCTTGGCAGGGAACTATGGCTACACCTTC. Variable domain in full (rest from reference TRBV5-1 and TRBJ1-2): KAGVTQTPRYLIKTRGQQVTLSCSPISGHRSVSWYQQTPGQGLQFLFEYFSETQRNKGNFPGRFSGRQFSNSRSEMNVSTLELGDSALYLCASSLAGNYGYTFGSGTRLTVV.

V usage is TRBV7-9 and J usage is TRBJ2-1; 9 positions match TRBD2. Germline V gene data show CDR1 as SEHNR and CDR2 as FQNEAQ (reference sequence). The CDR3 has 15 residues. V lost 5 bases and J lost 3; bases outside the gene matches: 5. The CDR3 sequence is CASSAAGGLYNEQFF. For the CDR3, the DNA is TGTGCCAGCAGCGCAGCGGGAGGTCTCTACAATGAGCAGTTCTTC.

The genes are TRBV14 and TRBJ2-1; TRBD2 is a possible D gene (6 bases). The germline gives CDR1 SGHDN, CDR2 FVKESK. The V gene lost 4 bases and the J gene lost 6 bases, with 13 bases spanning the gap. This CDR3 comprises 14 residues. For the CDR3, the DNA is TGTGCCAGCAGCCTCCTCGGGGGAATCAATGAGCAGTTCTTC. Translation: CASSLLGGINEQFF.

V and J are TRBV7-2 and TRBJ2-2; 8 nucleotides match TRBD1. Looked up from germline, CDR1 is SGHTA and CDR2 is FQGNSA. V lost 11 bases to trimming and J lost 7 bases; unmatched junction nucleotides: 12. The CDR3 spans 14 residues. The CDR3 DNA reads TGTGCCGGAGGAGGACAGGGAAGAGGCGGGGAGCTGTTTTTT. Its translation is CAGGGQGRGGELFF.

This clone was found a few times. This chain connects TRBV9 to TRBJ2-7; 14 nucleotides agree with TRBD2. The CDR3 is made up of 16 amino acids. V gave up 4 bases and J gave up 4 bases; unmatched junction bases: 7. CDR1 is SGDLS, CDR2 YYNGEE, per germline. CDR3 sequence (DNA): TGTGCCAGCAGCCCGGGGACTAGCGGGAGATTGTACGAGCAGTACTTC. It yields the protein CASSPGTSGRLYEQYF.

The rearrangement joins TRBV7-6 to TRBJ2-2; D might be TRBD1 (5 bases). V lost 1 base to trimming and J lost 7 bases, with 13 bases between them. CDR3 length: 15 residues. CDR1 is SGHVS, CDR2 FNYEAQ, per germline. CDR3 protein: CASSLGTGKGGELFF. The CDR3 bases are TGTGCCAGCAGCTTAGGAACAGGAAAGGGCGGGGAGCTGTTTTTT.

This clone turned up a few times. The V call is TRBV27, the J call TRBJ1-5; 8 positions agree with TRBD1. The ends lost 5 bases at V and 9 bases at J; junction bases unmatched: 9. This CDR3 contains 14 residues. The germline CDR1 and CDR2 sequences are MNHEY and SMNVEV (reference sequence). The CDR3 sequence is CASSPGTGERPQHF. Here the CDR3 DNA reads TGTGCCAGCAGTCCCGGGACAGGAGAGAGGCCCCAGCATTTT.

This rearrangement joins TRBV20-1 to TRBJ2-7; D unresolved. Trimming took off 6 bases at V and 11 bases at J, with 17 bases between the two ends. The germline gives CDR1 DFQATT, CDR2 SNEGSKA (reference sequence). This CDR3 is 11 amino acids long. DNA of the CDR3: TGCAGTGCCAAACCAGAAGAAATGAAGTACTTC. Its translation: CSAKPEEMKYF.

V is TRBV20-1 and J is TRBJ1-5; no definite D call. Trimming took 0 bases from V and 11 from J, leaving 8 bases between them. CDR3 length: 11 residues. Germline CDR1 DFQATT, CDR2 SNEGSKA (reference sequence). CDR3 bases: TGCAGTGCTAGAGATTACCCGGCCCAGCATTTT. This translates into CSARDYPAQHF.